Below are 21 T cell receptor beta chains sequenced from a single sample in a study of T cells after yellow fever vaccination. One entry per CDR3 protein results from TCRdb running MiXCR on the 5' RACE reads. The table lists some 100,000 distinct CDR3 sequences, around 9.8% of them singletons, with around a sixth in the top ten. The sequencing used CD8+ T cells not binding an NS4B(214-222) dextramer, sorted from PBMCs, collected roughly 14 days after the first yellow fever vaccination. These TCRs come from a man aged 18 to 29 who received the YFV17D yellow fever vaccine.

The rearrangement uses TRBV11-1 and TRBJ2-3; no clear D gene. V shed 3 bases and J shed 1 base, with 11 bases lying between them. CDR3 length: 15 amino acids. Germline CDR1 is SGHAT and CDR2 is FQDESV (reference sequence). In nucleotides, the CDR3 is TGTGCCAGCAGCTTTCCCGATCATGGCACAGATACGCAGTATTTT. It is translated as CASSFPDHGTDTQYF.

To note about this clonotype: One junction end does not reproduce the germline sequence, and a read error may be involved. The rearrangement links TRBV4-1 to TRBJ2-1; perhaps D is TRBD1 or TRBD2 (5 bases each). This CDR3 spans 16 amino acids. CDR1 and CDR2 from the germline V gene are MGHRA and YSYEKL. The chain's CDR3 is CDSSQDFTPGGYEQFF. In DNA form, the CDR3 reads TGCGACAGCAGCCAAGATTTTACCCCTGGGGGATATGAGCAGTTCTTC.

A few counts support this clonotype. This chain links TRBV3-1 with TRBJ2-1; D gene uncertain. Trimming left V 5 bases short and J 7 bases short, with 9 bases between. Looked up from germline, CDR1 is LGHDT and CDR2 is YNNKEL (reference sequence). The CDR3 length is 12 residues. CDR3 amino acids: CASSKGRNEQFF. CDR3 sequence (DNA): TGTGCCAGCAGCAAAGGTCGGAATGAGCAGTTCTTC.

CDR3 residues: CASSQDRGLNEQFF. CDR3 nucleotides: TGTGCCAGCAGCCAAGATCGGGGTCTCAATGAGCAGTTCTTC. The chain uses TRBV4-2 and TRBJ2-1; tentative D call: TRBD2 (5 bases). Germline V gene lookup returns CDR1 LGHNA and CDR2 YNFKEQ. Trimming pared 0 bases from V and 6 bases from J, leaving 9 bases between. This CDR3 region has 14 residues.

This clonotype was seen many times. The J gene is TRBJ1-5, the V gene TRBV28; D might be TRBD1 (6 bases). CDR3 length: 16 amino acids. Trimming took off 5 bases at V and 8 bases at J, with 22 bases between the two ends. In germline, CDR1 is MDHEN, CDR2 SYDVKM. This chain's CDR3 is CASSLTLAGVLKPQHF. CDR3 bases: TGTGCCAGCAGTCTCACATTGGCAGGGGTATTGAAGCCCCAGCATTTT.

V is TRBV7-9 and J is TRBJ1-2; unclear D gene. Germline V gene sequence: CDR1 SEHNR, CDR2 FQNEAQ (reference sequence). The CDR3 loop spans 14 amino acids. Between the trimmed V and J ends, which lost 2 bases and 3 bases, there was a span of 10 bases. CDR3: CASSLRQTDYGYTF. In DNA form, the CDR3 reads TGTGCCAGCAGCTTACGGCAGACTGACTATGGCTACACCTTC.

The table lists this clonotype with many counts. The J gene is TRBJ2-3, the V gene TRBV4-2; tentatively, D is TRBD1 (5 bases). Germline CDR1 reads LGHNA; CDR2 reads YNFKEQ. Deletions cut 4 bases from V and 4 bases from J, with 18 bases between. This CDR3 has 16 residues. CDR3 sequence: CASSPVGPGFSDTQYF. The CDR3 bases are TGTGCCAGCAGCCCGGTTGGGCCAGGGTTCTCAGATACGCAGTATTTT.

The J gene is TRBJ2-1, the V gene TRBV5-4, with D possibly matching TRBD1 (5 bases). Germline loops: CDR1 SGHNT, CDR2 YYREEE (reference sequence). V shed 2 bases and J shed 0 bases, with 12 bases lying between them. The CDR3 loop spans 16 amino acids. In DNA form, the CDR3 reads TGTGCCAGCAGCTTATCAGGGTCAGGCTCCTACAATGAGCAGTTCTTC. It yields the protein CASSLSGSGSYNEQFF. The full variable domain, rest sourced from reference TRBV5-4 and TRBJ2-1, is ETGVTQSPTHLIKTRGQQVTLRCSSQSGHNTVSWYQQALGQGPQFIFQYYREEENGRGNFPPRFSGLQFPNYSSELNVNALELDDSALYLCASSLSGSGSYNEQFFGPGTRLTVL.

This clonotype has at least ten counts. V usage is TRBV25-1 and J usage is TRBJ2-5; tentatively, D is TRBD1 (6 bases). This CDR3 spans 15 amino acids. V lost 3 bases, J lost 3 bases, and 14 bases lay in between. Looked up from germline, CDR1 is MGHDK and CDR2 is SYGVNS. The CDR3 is CASSDQGWPKETQYF. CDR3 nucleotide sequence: TGTGCCAGCAGTGATCAGGGGTGGCCAAAAGAGACCCAGTACTTC.

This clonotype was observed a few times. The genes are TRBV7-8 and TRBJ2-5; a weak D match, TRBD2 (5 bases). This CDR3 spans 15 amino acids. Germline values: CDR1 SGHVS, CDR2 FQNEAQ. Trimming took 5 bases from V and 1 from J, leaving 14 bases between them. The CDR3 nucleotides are TGTGCCAGCAGCCTCTACGGACGGGGCCAAGAGACCCAGTACTTC. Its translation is CASSLYGRGQETQYF.

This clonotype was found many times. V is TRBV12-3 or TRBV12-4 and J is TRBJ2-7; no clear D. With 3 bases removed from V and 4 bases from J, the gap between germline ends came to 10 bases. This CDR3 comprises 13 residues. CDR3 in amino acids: CASSFGRQYEQYF. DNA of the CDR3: TGTGCCAGCAGTTTCGGACGGCAGTACGAGCAGTACTTC.

CDR3 loop: CASSEGVSSYNEQFF. In DNA, the CDR3 is TGTGCCAGCAGTGAGGGGGTCAGCTCCTACAATGAGCAGTTCTTC. The chain couples TRBV6-1 to TRBJ2-1; D possibly matches TRBD1 or TRBD2 (5 bases each). CDR1 MNHNS and CDR2 SASEGT come from the germline V gene. The length of the CDR3 is 15 residues. Trimming took off 3 bases at V and 0 bases at J, with 9 bases between the two ends.

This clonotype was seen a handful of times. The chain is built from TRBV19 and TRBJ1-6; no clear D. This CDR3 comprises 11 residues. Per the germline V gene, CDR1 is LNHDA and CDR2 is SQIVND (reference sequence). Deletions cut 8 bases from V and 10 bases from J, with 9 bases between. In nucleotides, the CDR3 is TGTGCCAGTGGCGGCAGCTCACCCCTCCACTTT. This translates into CASGGSSPLHF.

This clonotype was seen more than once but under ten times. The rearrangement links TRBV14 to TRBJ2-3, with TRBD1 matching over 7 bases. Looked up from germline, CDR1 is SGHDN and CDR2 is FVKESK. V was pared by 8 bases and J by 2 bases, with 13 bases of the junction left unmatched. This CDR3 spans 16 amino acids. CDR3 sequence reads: CASFSNADRSTDTQYF. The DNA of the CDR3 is TGTGCCAGCTTCTCTAACGCGGACAGGTCCACAGATACGCAGTATTTT.

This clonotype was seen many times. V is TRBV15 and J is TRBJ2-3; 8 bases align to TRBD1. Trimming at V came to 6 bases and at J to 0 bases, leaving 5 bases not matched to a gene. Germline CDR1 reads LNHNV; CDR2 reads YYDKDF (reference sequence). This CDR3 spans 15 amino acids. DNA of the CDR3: TGTGCCACCAGGGACTACAGGGGGAGCACAGATACGCAGTATTTT. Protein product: CATRDYRGSTDTQYF.

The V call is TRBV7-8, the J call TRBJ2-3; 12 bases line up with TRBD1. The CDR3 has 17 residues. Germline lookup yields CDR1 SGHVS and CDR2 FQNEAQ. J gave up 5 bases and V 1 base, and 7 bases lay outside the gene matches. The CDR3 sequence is CASSLVRDRGREDTQYF. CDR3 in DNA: TGTGCCAGCAGCTTAGTGAGGGACAGGGGGCGTGAAGATACGCAGTATTTT.

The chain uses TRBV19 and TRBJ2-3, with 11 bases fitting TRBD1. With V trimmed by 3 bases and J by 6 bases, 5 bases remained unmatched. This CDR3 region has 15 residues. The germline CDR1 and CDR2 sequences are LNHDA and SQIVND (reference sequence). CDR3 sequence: CASSILDRGLDTQYF. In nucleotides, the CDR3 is TGTGCCAGTAGTATTCTGGACAGGGGGCTGGATACGCAGTATTTT.

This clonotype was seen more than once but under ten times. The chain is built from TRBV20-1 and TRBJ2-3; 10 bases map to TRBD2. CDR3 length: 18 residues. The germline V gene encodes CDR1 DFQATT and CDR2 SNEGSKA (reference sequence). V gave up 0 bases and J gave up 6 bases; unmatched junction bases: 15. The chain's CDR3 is CSARDSSLAGAHGDTQYF. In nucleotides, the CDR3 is TGCAGTGCTAGAGATTCCTCCCTAGCGGGGGCCCACGGGGATACGCAGTATTTT.

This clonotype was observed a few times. The CDR3 coding sequence is TGTGCCAGCAGCTTAAGTGGCGGGGGACCCCAAGAGACCCAGTACTTC. Translation: CASSLSGGGPQETQYF. The chain recombines TRBV7-3 with TRBJ2-5, with 7 bases that match TRBD2. The J segment lost 1 base and the V segment lost 1 base, leaving 6 bases of the junction unmatched. This CDR3 region has 16 residues. The germline gives CDR1 SGHTA, CDR2 FQGTGA. Drawing the rest from reference TRBV7-3 and TRBJ2-5, the complete variable domain is GAGVSQTPSNKVTEKGKYVELRCDPISGHTALYWYRQSLGQGPEFLIYFQGTGAADDSGLPNDRFFAVRPEGSVSTLKIQRTERGDSAVYLCASSLSGGGPQETQYFGPGTRLLVL.

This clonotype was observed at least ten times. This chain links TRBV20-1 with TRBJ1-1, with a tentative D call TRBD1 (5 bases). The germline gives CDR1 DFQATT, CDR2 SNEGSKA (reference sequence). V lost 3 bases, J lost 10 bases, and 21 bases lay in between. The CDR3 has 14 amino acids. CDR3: CSARGGEGSLVAFF. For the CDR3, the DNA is TGCAGTGCTAGGGGGGGTGAGGGCTCCCTAGTAGCTTTCTTT.

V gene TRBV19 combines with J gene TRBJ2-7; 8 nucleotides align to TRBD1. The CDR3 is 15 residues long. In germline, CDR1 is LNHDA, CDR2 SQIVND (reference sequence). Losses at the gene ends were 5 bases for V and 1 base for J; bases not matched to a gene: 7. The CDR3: CASSPRDRPSYEQYF. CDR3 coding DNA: TGTGCCAGTAGTCCCCGGGACAGGCCGTCCTACGAGCAGTACTTC.